This TCR beta chain was documented in a study of OX40 agonist ivuxolimab in advanced cancers. This clone is labeled medium-sized. This CDR3 region has 14 residues. The V gene's germline CDR1 is SQVTM and CDR2 ANQGSEA. The V gene lost 6 bases and the J gene lost 0 bases, with 15 bases spanning the gap. Profiling relied on immunoSEQ multiplex PCR, and the TCRdb table lists in-frame clones only, not all of them. The sample includes 35,000 to 40,000 clones, 88% of them seen just once. This TCR came from an adult with an advanced solid tumor such as melanoma, head and neck, liver or kidney cancer. The chain combines TRBV29-1 with TRBJ2-7, with D unresolved. The sample consisted of CD4+ or CD8+ T cells sorted from blood, taken in a trial of the OX40 agonist ivuxolimab. In DNA, the CDR3 is TGCAGCGTCCTTAGCTCGGAAAGCTCCTACGAGCAGTACTTC. Its protein is CSVLSSESSYEQYF.